This entry lists 18 T cell receptor beta chains sequenced from one sample in a study of T cells expressing NK-cell markers (dated by TCRdb to 2019 to 2021). The library was made by 5' RACE. Sequenced using an Illumina HiSeq 2000. TCRdb reprocessed the reads, so every CDR3 protein sequence counts as one entry and DNA is not shown. This sample's table carries about 150,000 distinct CDR3 sequences. In total, the top ten clones hold around a third of the sample. Source material: blood T cells: a sorted CD56 or NKG2C T cell subset, CD4+ or CD8+ T cells, or bulk PBMC T cells (not recorded which). These TCRs come from a woman aged 50 to 60 in good health. Donor details come from another sample of the same person, matched by shared clones.

The V call is TRBV24-1, the J call TRBJ2-2; TCRdb's assignment of TRBD2 cannot be checked, as there is no DNA. This CDR3 spans 15 amino acids. Per the germline V gene, CDR1 is KGHDR and CDR2 is SFDVKD. CDR3 sequence reads: CATSQRGPGTGELFF.

The chain combines TRBV30 with TRBJ2-1; with no DNA, the TCRdb D assignment of TRBD1 cannot be verified. Germline V gene sequence: CDR1 GTSNPN, CDR2 SVGIG (reference sequence). This CDR3 has 14 amino acids. This CDR3 is CAWDPGMVANEQFF.

V gene TRBV20-1 combines with J gene TRBJ2-6. Germline V gene lookup returns CDR1 DFQATT and CDR2 SNEGSKA (reference sequence). This CDR3 contains 14 residues. The CDR3 spells CSALGLSGANVLTF.

The J gene is TRBJ2-2, the V gene TRBV5-1; TCRdb picks TRBD1, but there is no DNA to check that call. The CDR3 consists of 13 residues. Looked up from germline, CDR1 is SGHRS and CDR2 is YFSETQ. The CDR3 here is CASSLGPGGELFF.

The chain couples TRBV6-5 to TRBJ1-4. CDR1 is MNHEY, CDR2 SVGAGI, per germline. This CDR3 spans 13 amino acids. CDR3 region: CASSYSGEAKLFF.

This chain connects TRBV4-2 to TRBJ2-1; TCRdb picks TRBD2, but there is no DNA to check that call. The germline CDR1 and CDR2 sequences are LGHNA and YNFKEQ. The CDR3 runs to 16 residues. CDR3 in amino acids: CASSFTSGMRENEQFF.

The chain recombines TRBV27 with TRBJ1-2. The CDR3 is 13 residues long. Germline V gene sequence: CDR1 MNHEY, CDR2 SMNVEV (reference sequence). The CDR3: CASSPSEVDGYTF.

The chain links TRBV7-9 to TRBJ2-1. Per the germline V gene, CDR1 is SEHNR and CDR2 is FQNEAQ (reference sequence). This CDR3 region has 13 residues. The CDR3 sequence: CASSSTRTDEQFF.

The chain is built from TRBV2 and TRBJ2-2; TCRdb lists TRBD2, though no DNA is available to test this call. This CDR3 region has 15 residues. CDR1 SNHLY and CDR2 FYNNEI come from the germline V gene. CDR3 residues: CASSGSGRISGELFF.

J is TRBJ2-5 and V is TRBV19; lacking DNA, the TRBD1 call made by TCRdb goes unchecked. This CDR3 region has 13 residues. Germline lookup yields CDR1 LNHDA and CDR2 SQIVND (reference sequence). CDR3 sequence reads: CASKRGGQETQYF.

This chain connects TRBV20-1 to TRBJ2-1; no DNA is available, so the TRBD2 call from TCRdb remains unchecked. The CDR3 sequence is 13 residues long. Germline assignment: CDR1 DFQATT and CDR2 SNEGSKA (reference sequence). The CDR3 loop reads CSLGAAAYNEQFF.

The chain has TRBV10-2 and TRBJ1-1. The CDR3 consists of 15 residues. Germline V CDR1 and CDR2: WSHSY, SAAADI. The CDR3 reads CASTVGNTLNTEAFF.

This chain connects TRBV12-5 to TRBJ2-2; the TCRdb call, TRBD1, lacks DNA for checking. Germline loops: CDR1 LGHNT, CDR2 FRNRAP. The CDR3 has 14 residues. CDR3 amino acids: CASGLETGSGELFF.

This chain links TRBV15 with TRBJ2-3; TCRdb picks TRBD1, but there is no DNA to check that call. The germline gives CDR1 LNHNV, CDR2 YYDKDF (reference sequence). The CDR3 length is 14 residues. CDR3 protein: CATSSPPNSDTQYF.

The J gene is TRBJ2-1, the V gene TRBV27; the D call of TRBD1 rests on TCRdb alone, since no DNA is present to check it. Germline-derived CDR1 and CDR2 are MNHEY and SMNVEV (reference sequence). CDR3 length: 13 amino acids. The CDR3 is CASRTGAINEQFF.

The chain recombines TRBV4-1 with TRBJ2-4. The CDR3 is 13 residues long. Per germline, CDR1 MGHRA and CDR2 YSYEKL. The CDR3 sequence: CASSPGGSDIQYF.

V and J are TRBV20-1 and TRBJ2-1. Germline V gene data show CDR1 as DFQATT and CDR2 as SNEGSKA (reference sequence). There are 15 residues in the CDR3. Here the CDR3 reads CSATRDGGSYNEQFF.

This chain connects TRBV4-1 to TRBJ2-7. The CDR3 is 13 residues long. Germline CDR1 and CDR2: MGHRA and YSYEKL. The chain's CDR3 is CASSPAVGYEQYF.